The 7 T cell receptor beta chains reported below all come from one sample, sequenced in a study of post-analysis software for immune sequencing data. Their antigens are not known. Study outcomes and limitations: With TRBV5-6, TRBV5-1 and TRBV20-1 included, 4 to 6 TRBV segments were more frequent in patients than in controls.

The authors incorporated unique molecular identifiers into the TCR beta cDNA libraries. From the PCR reads, TCRdb called clonotypes with MiXCR, one entry per CDR3 protein. The sample shows about 170,000 distinct CDR3 sequences, 25% to 35% of them seen only once. Sequencing was done on a sample of blood. These receptors came from a girl aged 10 to 17 with multiple sclerosis.

This clonotype was detected many times. The rearrangement joins TRBV12-3 or TRBV12-4 to TRBJ2-4; D gene ambiguous. CDR3 length: 15 amino acids. Trimming shortened V by 1 base and J by 0 bases, and 7 bases separated the two germline ends. This chain's CDR3 is CASSLGSTAKNIQYF. The CDR3 DNA reads as TGTGCCAGCAGTTTAGGCAGCACAGCCAAAAACATTCAGTACTTC.

J is TRBJ2-2 and V is TRBV10-3, with no clear D. The CDR3 is made up of 15 amino acids. Germline V CDR1 and CDR2: ENHRY, SYGVKD. Deletions cut 0 bases from V and 3 bases from J, with 8 bases between. The CDR3 DNA reads TGTGCCATCAGTGAGTCCCCAGCCGACACCGGGGAGCTGTTTTTT. Protein product: CAISESPADTGELFF.

This clonotype was seen at least ten times. The CDR3 DNA reads as TGTGCCAGCGGGAGGACTAGCGGCTTTTCCTACGAGCAGTACTTC. Translating gives CASGRTSGFSYEQYF. This chain links TRBV7-8 with TRBJ2-7, with 10 bases that match TRBD2. The ends lost 8 bases at V and 1 base at J; junction bases unmatched: 8. The CDR3 totals 15 residues. The germline CDR1 and CDR2 sequences are SGHVS and FQNEAQ.

There are a few counts of this clonotype. J is TRBJ2-1 and V is TRBV7-9, with 9 positions matching TRBD1. V dropped 4 bases and J dropped 5; count of bases not matched to a gene: 12. Germline CDR1 SEHNR, CDR2 FQNEAQ (reference sequence). The CDR3 has 17 amino acids. CDR3 loop: CASSSRDRAIDNNEQFF. The CDR3 DNA sequence: TGTGCCAGCAGCTCCCGGGACAGGGCAATCGACAACAATGAGCAGTTCTTC.

Ten or more counts support this clonotype. The rearrangement links TRBV5-1 to TRBJ2-3; D might be TRBD2 (6 bases). The ends were cut back, 0 bases at V and 9 bases at J, with 17 bases in the middle. This CDR3 has 15 amino acids. Germline CDR1 is SGHRS and CDR2 is YFSETQ. The CDR3 spells CASSLGGLYERTQYF. The CDR3 nucleotides are TGCGCCAGCAGCTTGGGGGGACTTTACGAACGCACGCAGTATTTT.

The rearrangement joins TRBV5-5 to TRBJ1-1, with 7 nucleotides matching TRBD1. CDR3 length: 16 residues. Trimming removed 4 bases from V and 7 bases from J; junction bases left unmatched: 16. CDR1 and CDR2 from the germline V gene are SGHKS and YYEKEE (reference sequence). Written as DNA, the CDR3 is TGTGCCAGCAGCCCCCTCGTAGTACAGGGGATGGGTGAAGCTTTCTTT. Encoded protein: CASSPLVVQGMGEAFF.

This clonotype was seen ten or more times. This sequence joins TRBV7-3 and TRBJ2-6, with D perhaps TRBD1 (6 bases). V was clipped by 0 bases and J by 0 bases, with 9 bases between them. Germline values: CDR1 SGHTA, CDR2 FQGTGA. The CDR3 totals 17 residues. CDR3 DNA sequence: TGTGCCAGCAGCTTAACAGGGGGATCCTCTGGGGCCAACGTCCTGACTTTC. Amino acid sequence: CASSLTGGSSGANVLTF.